Below are 8 T cell receptor beta chains sequenced from a single sample in a study of beta chain features in type 1 diabetes. Study-wide results and limits: TCRB CDR3 length was moderately but significantly reduced in all four CD4+ subsets of Type 1 diabetes patients.

Every isolated RNA sample was fully reverse transcribed, so sequencing captured expressed TCRB transcripts. Repertoires were generated with immunoSEQ multiplex PCR, while TCRdb's copy carries only in-frame clones and drops some. The repertoire consists of about 150,000 clones, with approximately 7.9% occurring once and the leading ten covering roughly 0.5%. The antigens for these receptors are not known. The sample comprised central memory CD4+ T cells from blood. The source of these receptors is a man younger than 35 with type 1 diabetes.

V and J are TRBV29-1 and TRBJ1-1; 8 bases match TRBD1. Trimming cost V 7 bases and J 11 bases; bases outside gene matches: 9. The CDR3 is 11 amino acids. Germline CDR1 and CDR2: SQVTM and ANQGSEA. The CDR3 protein is CSAEDREEAFF. In DNA form, the CDR3 reads TGCAGCGCCGAGGACAGGGAGGAGGCTTTCTTT. Variable domain in full (rest from reference TRBV29-1 and TRBJ1-1): SAVISQKPSRDICQRGTSLTIQCQVDSQVTMMFWYRQQPGQSLTLIATANQGSEATYESGFVIDKFPISRPNLTFSTLTVSNMSPEDSSIYLCSAEDREEAFFGQGTRLTVV.

The chain combines TRBV5-1 with TRBJ2-5; no reliable D call. The germline V and J ends were trimmed by 4 bases and 5 bases, with 12 bases remaining between them. CDR1 and CDR2 (germline): SGHRS, YFSETQ. There are 13 residues in the CDR3. The DNA of the CDR3 is TGCGCCAGCAGCGAACGCGCACGGGAGACCCAGTACTTC. It specifies CASSERARETQYF.

This clone was detected many times. It is unclear where the CDR3 begins or ends on the DNA, so no DNA is shown, and the CDR3 is as TCRdb lists it. J is TRBJ1-2 and V is TRBV19; whether TRBD1, the table's D call, matches the DNA was not checked. Germline V gene lookup returns CDR1 LNHDA and CDR2 SQIVND (reference sequence). The CDR3 comprises 13 residues, both ends counted. CDR3 amino acids: CASNFGPGYGYTF.

This clone was picked up a small number of times. The V call is TRBV27, the J call TRBJ1-2, with D tentatively TRBD1 (6 bases). The CDR3 length is 14 residues. Trimming stripped 0 bases from V and 4 bases from J, with 9 bases between. CDR1 and CDR2 from the germline V gene are MNHEY and SMNVEV (reference sequence). The CDR3 region is CASSLSGTFYGYTF. CDR3 nucleotide sequence: TGTGCCAGCAGTTTATCCGGGACATTCTATGGCTACACCTTC.

The chain has TRBV5-4 and TRBJ2-7; TRBD2 matches at 12 bases. V lost 4 bases to trimming and J lost 2 bases; unmatched junction nucleotides: 4. This CDR3 is 15 amino acids long. In germline, CDR1 is SGHNT, CDR2 YYREEE (reference sequence). CDR3 DNA: TGTGCCAGCAGCCTTTCTAGCGGGGGGGCCTACGAGCAGTACTTC. It yields the protein CASSLSSGGAYEQYF.

This chain connects TRBV4-2 to TRBJ2-3; 10 bases fit TRBD2. The ends lost 0 bases at V and 2 bases at J; junction bases unmatched: 8. Germline V gives CDR1 LGHNA, CDR2 YNFKEQ. CDR3 size: 18 residues. The CDR3 sequence: CASSQELAGETITDTQYF. CDR3 DNA sequence: TGTGCCAGCAGCCAAGAGCTAGCGGGAGAGACAATCACAGATACGCAGTATTTT.

The V and J genes are TRBV7-2 and TRBJ2-1; TRBD1 is a possible D gene (5 bases). CDR3 size: 15 residues. Germline CDR1 reads SGHTA; CDR2 reads FQGNSA. The V and J ends lost 1 base and 7 bases respectively, with 14 bases between them. The CDR3 DNA reads TGTGCCAGCAGCTTAGTCTGGACAAGTGCTAATGAGCAGTTCTTC. The encoded protein is CASSLVWTSANEQFF.

This clone was found a few times. The chain uses TRBV6-1 and TRBJ1-2, with 8 bases matching TRBD1. Germline CDR1 and CDR2: MNHNS and SASEGT. The CDR3 totals 14 residues. J lost 7 bases, V lost 3 bases, and 7 bases had no gene match. Here the CDR3 reads CASSDRGRGGGYTF. The CDR3 region has the DNA TGTGCCAGCAGTGACAGGGGGCGCGGAGGTGGCTACACCTTC.